A selection of T cell receptor beta chains follows, all from one sample in a study of shared clonotypes between healthy human individuals. This table comes from immunoSEQ multiplex PCR, and its TCRdb copy is limited to in-frame clones, with some not included. Of 2 million to 2.5 million clones listed, about 94% are singletons. Sequencing was performed on naive CD4+ T cells sorted from blood. The receptors originated from a man aged 18 to 29 in good health. The CDR3 runs from the conserved cysteine through the conserved F or W. D genes are given only for firm matches. Only part of the rows carry a size: once, few, many, or a class if the clone is expanded.

clone size	D gene	V gene	J gene	CDR3 protein	CDR3 DNA
NA	NA	TRBV11-2	TRBJ2-2	CASSLGRFPGELFF	TGTGCCAGCAGCTTAGGACGTTTTCCCGGGGAGCTGTTTTTT
NA	TRBD1	TRBV2	TRBJ1-6	CASRMSQGRNSPLHF	TGTGCCAGCAGGATGTCACAGGGGCGTAATTCACCCCTCCACTTT
NA	TRBD1	TRBV2	TRBJ1-2	CASRESGGPVYGYTF	TGTGCCAGCAGAGAATCAGGGGGCCCCGTTTATGGCTACACCTTC
NA	NA	TRBV28	TRBJ1-2	CASSSGFTYGYTF	TGTGCCAGCAGTTCGGGATTCACCTATGGCTACACCTTC
NA	NA	TRBV7-2	TRBJ2-5	CASSFQVGEETQYF	TGTGCCAGCAGCTTTCAAGTGGGGGAAGAGACCCAGTACTTC
NA	TRBD1	TRBV5-1	TRBJ2-1	CASSQTGQGWNEQFF	TGCGCCAGCAGCCAGACGGGACAGGGGTGGAATGAGCAGTTCTTC
NA	NA	TRBV7-2	TRBJ2-7	CASSLRGIEQYF	TGTGCCAGCAGCTTACGGGGAATCGAGCAGTACTTC
NA	NA	TRBV7-2	TRBJ2-7	CASSFGWGASYEQYF	TGTGCCAGCAGTTTCGGGTGGGGGGCTAGCTACGAGCAGTACTTC
NA	NA	TRBV5-1	TRBJ2-1	CASSLEARGTYNEQFF	TGCGCCAGCAGCTTGGAAGCGCGGGGAACCTACAATGAGCAGTTCTTC
NA	NA	TRBV18	TRBJ1-4	CASSPPITEKLFF	TGTGCCAGCTCACCACCGATAACGGAAAAACTGTTTTTT
NA	NA	TRBV7-3	TRBJ2-1	CASSSGSAGEQFF	TGTGCCAGCAGCAGCGGGTCTGCGGGCGAGCAGTTCTTC
NA	NA	TRBV10-3	TRBJ2-3	CAISDGRSGDTQYF	TGTGCCATCAGTGACGGACGCTCGGGAGATACGCAGTATTTT
NA	NA	TRBV4-1	TRBJ1-1	CASSPWAGQNTEAFF	TGCGCCAGCAGCCCCTGGGCAGGGCAGAACACTGAAGCTTTCTTT
NA	NA	TRBV5-1	TRBJ2-2	CASSLDGGSGELFF	TGCGCCAGCAGCTTGGATGGGGGCTCCGGGGAGCTGTTTTTT
NA	NA	TRBV12-5	TRBJ2-7	CASGLPNKAEQYF	TGTGCTAGTGGTTTGCCAAACAAGGCCGAGCAGTACTTC
NA	TRBD1	TRBV7-9	TRBJ1-1	CASSLGTGGGTEAFF	TGTGCCAGCAGCTTAGGGACAGGGGGCGGCACTGAAGCTTTCTTT
NA	NA	TRBV5-1	TRBJ2-1	CASSPASYPPSEQFF	TGCGCCAGCAGCCCGGCCTCTTATCCCCCTAGTGAGCAGTTCTTC
NA	NA	TRBV5-4	TRBJ2-7	CASSLGFNYEQYF	TGTGCCAGCAGCTTGGGGTTCAACTACGAGCAGTACTTC
NA	NA	TRBV18	TRBJ1-2	CASSPPSQGNYGYTF	TGTGCCAGCTCACCACCCTCCCAGGGGAACTATGGCTACACCTTC
NA	NA	TRBV6-1	TRBJ2-7	CASSEQRVYEQYF	TGTGCCAGCAGTGAACAGAGAGTCTACGAGCAGTACTTC
once	NA	TRBV10-1	TRBJ2-3	CASRPGRTQGPYTDTQYF	TGCGCCAGCAGGCCGGGACGCACTCAAGGTCCCTACACAGATACGCAGTATTTT
once	NA	TRBV7-8	TRBJ2-7	CASSLGTGYEQYF	TGTGCCAGCAGCCTAGGGACTGGCTACGAGCAGTACTTC
NA	NA	TRBV29-1	TRBJ1-1	CSVKGGGVDTEAFF	TGCAGCGTTAAGGGGGGAGGGGTCGACACTGAAGCTTTCTTT
once	TRBD1	TRBV7-2	TRBJ2-7	CASSPWTGTEQYF	TGTGCCAGCAGCCCCTGGACAGGGACTGAGCAGTACTTC